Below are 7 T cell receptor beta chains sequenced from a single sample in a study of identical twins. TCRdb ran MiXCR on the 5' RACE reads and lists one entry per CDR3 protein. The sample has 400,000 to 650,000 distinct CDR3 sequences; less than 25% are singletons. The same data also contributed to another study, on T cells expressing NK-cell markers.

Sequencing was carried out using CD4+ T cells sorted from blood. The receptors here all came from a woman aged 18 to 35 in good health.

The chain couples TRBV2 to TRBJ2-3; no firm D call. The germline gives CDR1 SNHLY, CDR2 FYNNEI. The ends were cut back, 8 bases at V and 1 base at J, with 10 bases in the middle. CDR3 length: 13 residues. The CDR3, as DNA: TGTGCCAGCCTGGTCGGCGGCACAGATACGCAGTATTTT. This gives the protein CASLVGGTDTQYF. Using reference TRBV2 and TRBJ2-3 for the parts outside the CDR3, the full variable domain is EPEVTQTPSHQVTQMGQEVILRCVPISNHLYFYWYRQILGQKVEFLVSFYNNEISEKSEIFDDQFSVERPDGSNFTLKIRSTKLEDSAMYFCASLVGGTDTQYFGPGTRLTVL.

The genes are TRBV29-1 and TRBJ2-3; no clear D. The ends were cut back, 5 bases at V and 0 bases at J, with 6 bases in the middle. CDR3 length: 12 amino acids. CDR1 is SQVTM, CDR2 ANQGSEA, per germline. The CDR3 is CSVRTSTDTQYF. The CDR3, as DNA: TGCAGCGTTCGCACTAGCACAGATACGCAGTATTTT.

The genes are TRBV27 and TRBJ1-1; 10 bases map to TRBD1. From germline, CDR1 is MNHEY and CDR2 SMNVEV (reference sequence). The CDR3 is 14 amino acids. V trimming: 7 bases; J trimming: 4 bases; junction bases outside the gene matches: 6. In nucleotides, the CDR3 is TGTGCCAGCAAAATTAGGACAGGGGGCACTGAAGCTTTCTTT. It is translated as CASKIRTGGTEAFF.

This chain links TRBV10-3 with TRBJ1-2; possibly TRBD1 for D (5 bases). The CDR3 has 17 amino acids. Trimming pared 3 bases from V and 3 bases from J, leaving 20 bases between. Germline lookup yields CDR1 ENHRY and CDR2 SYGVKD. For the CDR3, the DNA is TGTGCCATCAGTGACATGGGACGGAGCCCCGGGGACTATGGCTACACCTTC. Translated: CAISDMGRSPGDYGYTF.

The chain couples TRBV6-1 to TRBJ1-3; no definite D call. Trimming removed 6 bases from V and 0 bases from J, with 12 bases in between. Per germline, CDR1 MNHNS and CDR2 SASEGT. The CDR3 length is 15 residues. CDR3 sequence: CASSQRGSSGNTIYF. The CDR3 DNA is TGTGCCAGCAGCCAACGGGGTTCCTCTGGAAACACCATATATTTT.

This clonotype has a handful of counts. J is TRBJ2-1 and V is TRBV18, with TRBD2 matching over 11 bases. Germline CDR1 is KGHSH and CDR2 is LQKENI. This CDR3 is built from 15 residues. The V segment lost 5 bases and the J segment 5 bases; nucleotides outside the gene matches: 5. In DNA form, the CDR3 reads TGTGCCAGCTCAGCTAGCGGGAGGACGGACAATGAGCAGTTCTTC. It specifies CASSASGRTDNEQFF.

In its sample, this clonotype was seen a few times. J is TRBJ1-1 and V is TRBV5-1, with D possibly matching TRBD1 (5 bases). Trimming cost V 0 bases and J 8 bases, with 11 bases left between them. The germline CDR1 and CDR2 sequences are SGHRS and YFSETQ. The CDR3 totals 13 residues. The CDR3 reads CASSLASGQEAFF. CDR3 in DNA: TGCGCCAGCAGCTTGGCTAGCGGACAAGAAGCTTTCTTT.